The clone carrying this TCR beta chain was seen a handful of times. The sample belongs to a study of early T cells in non-severe SARS-CoV-2 infection. For the study at large: Unsorted whole blood bulk RNA was sequenced, with unpaired chains.

Attached unique molecular identifiers marked individual cDNA molecules. TCRdb processed the 5' RACE reads anew with MiXCR; each CDR3 protein has one entry. This sample has some 52,000 distinct CDR3 sequences, with about 8.2% found just once. J was trimmed by 7 bases and V by 8 bases; bases with no gene match: 15. Germline V gene lookup returns CDR1 SGHVS and CDR2 FQNEAQ. The CDR3 extends over 17 amino acids. The sample comprised whole blood. This sequence originates from an adult who was a healthcare worker with PCR-confirmed SARS-CoV-2 infection or an uninfected control (not recorded which). The V gene is TRBV7-8, the J gene TRBJ2-2; 11 positions match TRBD1. Here the CDR3 reads CASELPDRGRKGGELFF. In DNA, the CDR3 is TGTGCCAGCGAACTTCCGGACAGGGGGCGCAAAGGCGGGGAGCTGTTTTTT.